The source of this T cell receptor (beta chain) is a study of regulatory T cells in long-lasting Graves disease. Overall study context: Newly diagnosed Graves' patients had under 3 months of antithyroid drugs. Notes on the study in general: Study of thyroid tissue was not done, with only peripheral blood studied. The study found TRBV28, TRBJ1-2 and TRBJ2-5 favored in persistent disease.

TCR beta libraries were built with iRepertoire HTBI primers and Arm-PCR of CDR3 regions. TCRdb used MiXCR to reprocess the multiplex PCR reads, holding one entry per CDR3 protein. In the table there are 450,000 to 500,000 distinct CDR3 sequences, roughly 15% of which are singletons. Germline lookup yields CDR1 MDHEN and CDR2 SYDVKM. The CDR3 extends over 14 amino acids. Trimming took off 2 bases at V and 2 bases at J, with 9 bases between the two ends. Time point meaning: newly diagnosed GD, antithyroid drugs for less than 3 months. Extracted PBMC RNA gave rise to the TCR library. This clonotype was seen at least ten times. Its antigen is unidentified. These data also featured in a second study, about T cells in Graves' hyperthyroidism and ophthalmopathy.

The chain has TRBV28 and TRBJ1-1, with D unresolved. The material was peripheral blood mononuclear cells (PBMCs), obtained at new diagnosis, from a patient treated with antithyroid drugs. The receptor comes from a man aged 40-55 years with Graves disease. CDR3 coding DNA: TGTGCCAGCAGTTTAGACCCCGCAAACACTGAAGCTTTCTTT. It encodes CASSLDPANTEAFF. The entire variable domain, with the rest obtained from reference TRBV28 and TRBJ1-1, is as follows: DVKVTQSSRYLVKRTGEKVFLECVQDMDHENMFWYRQDPGLGLRLIYFSYDVKMKEKGDIPEGYSVSREKKERFSLILESASTNQTSMYLCASSLDPANTEAFFGQGTRLTVV.